This TCR beta chain was identified in a study of T cell responses to AZD1222 COVID-19 vaccine. About the research overall: Recipients boosted at about 4 weeks or about 12 weeks are pooled.

Using immunoSEQ multiplex PCR, the repertoire was profiled, and TCRdb retains in-frame clones only, with some absent. The sample holds roughly 140,000 clones, 90% seen once. Germline V gene data show CDR1 as SNHLY and CDR2 as FYNNEI. The CDR3 is made up of 13 amino acids. V lost 6 bases, J lost 9 bases, and 17 bases lay in between. Sequenced here: peripheral blood, sampled on day 0 of AZD1222 vaccination. The receptor was isolated from an adult in good health. J is TRBJ1-1 and V is TRBV2, with D unresolved. The chain's CDR3 is CASRDQEWTKAFF. The CDR3 bases are TGTGCCAGCAGGGACCAAGAATGGACGAAAGCTTTCTTT.